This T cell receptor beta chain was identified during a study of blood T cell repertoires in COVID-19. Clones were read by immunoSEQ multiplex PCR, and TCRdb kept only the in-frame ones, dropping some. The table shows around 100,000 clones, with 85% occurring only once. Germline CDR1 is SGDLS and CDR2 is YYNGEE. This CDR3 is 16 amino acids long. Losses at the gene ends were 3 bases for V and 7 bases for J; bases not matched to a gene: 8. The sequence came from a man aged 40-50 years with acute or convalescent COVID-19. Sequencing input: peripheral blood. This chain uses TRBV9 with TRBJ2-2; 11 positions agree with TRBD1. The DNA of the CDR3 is TGTGCCAGCAGCGGGCCCTCCGGGACAGGGGGCGGGGAGCTGTTTTTT. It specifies CASSGPSGTGGGELFF. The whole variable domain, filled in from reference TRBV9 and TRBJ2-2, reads DSGVTQTPKHLITATGQRVTLRCSPRSGDLSVYWYQQSLDQGLQFLIQYYNGEERAKGNILERFSAQQFPDLHSELNLSSLELGDSALYFCASSGPSGTGGGELFFGEGSRLTVL.